These 10 T cell receptor beta chains were all obtained from the same sample, sequenced in a study of T-cell memory formation after mild COVID-19. TCRdb independently ran MiXCR on the 5' RACE reads; one entry per CDR3 protein. The repertoire holds more than 35,000 distinct CDR3 sequences, around 6.1% seen once, with more than 0.7% in the top ten. Sequencing was performed on PBMCs or a T cell subset sorted from them (not recorded which). Source of these receptors: an adult who had mild COVID-19 (a few samples of this study predate the infection). Cell type and time point are not known.

This clonotype was seen a handful of times. The chain joins TRBV21-1 to TRBJ2-7; TRBD2, as called in the table, went unchecked against the DNA. TRBV21-1 has pseudogene status. The CDR3 totals 18 residues. DNA of the CDR3: TGTGCCAGCAGCAACCGACGTCGGACCGGTGGGCTAGCGTACGAGCAGTACTTC. The encoded protein is CASSNRRRTGGLAYEQYF.

Many counts were recorded for this clonotype. The chain recombines TRBV7-2 with TRBJ2-7, with D perhaps given as TRBD1 or TRBD2 (5 bases each). CDR1 and CDR2 (germline): SGHTA, FQGNSA. The CDR3 is 14 residues long. The V end was cut by 1 base, the J end by 2 bases, with 9 bases between. This CDR3 is CASSLEMGAYEQYF. The CDR3 region has the DNA TGTGCCAGCAGCTTAGAAATGGGGGCCTACGAGCAGTACTTC. Full variable domain (outside the CDR3, taken from reference TRBV7-2 and TRBJ2-7): GAGVSQSPSNKVTEKGKDVELRCDPISGHTALYWYRQSLGQGLEFLIYFQGNSAPDKSGLPSDRFSAERTGGSVSTLTIQRTQQEDSAVYLCASSLEMGAYEQYFGPGTRLTVT.

This chain connects TRBV5-6 to TRBJ2-6; 7 bases align to TRBD1. J gave up 1 base and V 2 bases, and 9 bases lay outside the gene matches. CDR1 and CDR2 from the germline V gene are SGHDT and YYEEEE. CDR3 length: 18 residues. Here the CDR3 reads CASSLMTGILSGANVLTF. In DNA, the CDR3 is TGTGCCAGCAGCTTAATGACAGGGATTTTATCTGGGGCCAACGTCCTGACTTTC.

V gene TRBV7-2 combines with J gene TRBJ1-3; D gene ambiguous. The germline V gene has CDR1 SGHTA and CDR2 FQGNSA. Deletions cut 3 bases from V and 3 bases from J, with 9 bases between. There are 14 residues in the CDR3. The CDR3 is CASSLYGVGNTIYF. The CDR3 DNA reads TGTGCCAGCAGCTTGTACGGGGTTGGAAACACCATATATTTT.

There are a few counts of this clonotype. J is TRBJ2-2 and V is TRBV6-6; D may be TRBD1 (5 bases). The CDR3 contains 15 residues. Germline lookup yields CDR1 MNHNY and CDR2 SVGAGI (reference sequence). Trimming pared 7 bases from V and 4 bases from J, leaving 16 bases between. The CDR3: CASTPLQVSTGELFF. CDR3 nucleotides: TGTGCCAGCACTCCTTTACAGGTTTCCACCGGGGAGCTGTTTTTT.

This clonotype was recorded at least ten times. The chain links TRBV7-2 to TRBJ2-3; D uncertain. The CDR3 covers 16 residues. CDR1 is SGHTA and CDR2 is FQGNSA in the germline V gene. The V gene lost 1 base and the J gene lost 0 bases, with 11 bases spanning the gap. The CDR3 DNA reads as TGTGCCAGCAGCTTAGGAGGCGGTTTTAGCACAGATACGCAGTATTTT. Translated, it gives CASSLGGGFSTDTQYF.

At least ten counts were recorded for this clonotype. V and J are TRBV23-1 and TRBJ1-1; no clear D gene. TRBV23-1 is treated as an ORF (open reading frame) with a function not yet certain. With 7 bases removed from V and 0 bases from J, the gap between germline ends came to 12 bases. There are 14 residues in the CDR3. As DNA, the CDR3 is TGCGCCAGCATGACGGCTTCTATGAACACTGAAGCTTTCTTT. Translated, it gives CASMTASMNTEAFF.

The chain employs TRBV11-3 and TRBJ2-7, with 11 bases that match TRBD2. Germline assignment: CDR1 SGHNT and CDR2 YENEEA. This CDR3 has 19 residues. V lost 4 bases, J lost 9 bases, and 23 bases stayed unmatched. CDR3 sequence (DNA): TGTGCCAGCAGCTATGACGGACCCGGACTAGCGGGTATACTACGAGGGCAGTACTTC. It codes for CASSYDGPGLAGILRGQYF.

This clonotype was counted ten times or more. The V call is TRBV6-2 or TRBV6-3, the J call TRBJ2-2; D uncertain. This CDR3 region has 12 residues. V lost 7 bases and J lost 4, with 7 bases in between. Germline CDR1 MNHEY, CDR2 SVGEGT. CDR3 loop: CASKGLTGELFF. The DNA of the CDR3 is TGTGCCAGCAAGGGCCTCACCGGGGAGCTGTTTTTT.

This clonotype was observed many times. This chain links TRBV18 with TRBJ1-6, with 7 nucleotides matching TRBD1. Germline CDR1 is KGHSH and CDR2 is LQKENI. The ends lost 8 bases at V and 7 bases at J; junction bases unmatched: 14. This CDR3 has 16 amino acids. This chain's CDR3 is CASTARTGTENSPLHF. As DNA, the CDR3 is TGTGCCAGCACCGCGAGAACCGGGACAGAAAATTCACCCCTCCACTTT.